The 26 T cell receptor beta chains presented below share a single source sample, sequenced in a study of blood T cell repertoires in COVID-19. Profiled with immunoSEQ multiplex PCR; TCRdb holds only in-frame clones, not every one. In the table there are 46,000 or so clones, 80% to 90% of which are singletons. Sequencing was carried out using peripheral blood. Receptors were obtained from a man between 50 and 59 years old with acute or convalescent COVID-19.

This chain connects TRBV7-3 to TRBJ2-1, with D maybe TRBD1 (5 bases). CDR3 size: 15 residues. Trimming pared 1 base from V and 8 bases from J, leaving 15 bases between. The germline CDR1 and CDR2 sequences are SGHTA and FQGTGA. The CDR3 sequence is CASSLIPRATDEQFF. The DNA for the CDR3 is TGTGCCAGCAGCTTAATACCCAGGGCAACCGATGAGCAGTTCTTC.

The J gene is TRBJ2-1, the V gene TRBV5-1; no firm D call. Trimming took off 0 bases at V and 9 bases at J, with 13 bases between the two ends. CDR3 size: 14 residues. Germline CDR1 is SGHRS and CDR2 is YFSETQ. Here the CDR3 reads CASSLEVEVGEQFF. The CDR3 DNA is TGCGCCAGCAGCTTGGAGGTCGAGGTCGGTGAGCAGTTCTTC. Together with reference TRBV5-1 and TRBJ2-1, the CDR3 gives the full variable domain: KAGVTQTPRYLIKTRGQQVTLSCSPISGHRSVSWYQQTPGQGLQFLFEYFSETQRNKGNFPGRFSGRQFSNSRSEMNVSTLELGDSALYLCASSLEVEVGEQFFGPGTRLTVL.

The chain is built from TRBV12-3 or TRBV12-4 and TRBJ2-5; no reliable D call. The CDR3 has 11 amino acids. Trimming cost V 6 bases and J 2 bases, with 4 bases left between them. The chain's CDR3 is CASSLQETQYF. DNA for the CDR3: TGTGCCAGCAGCCTACAAGAGACCCAGTACTTC.

The V gene is TRBV3-1 (or the pseudogene TRBV3-2), the J gene TRBJ2-3; possibly TRBD2 for D (6 bases). From germline, CDR1 is LGHDT and CDR2 YNNKEL (reference sequence). The V end lost 1 base, the J end lost 6 bases, and 14 bases lay between the germline ends. This CDR3 comprises 15 residues. As DNA, the CDR3 is TGTGCCAGCAGCCAAGTGGCGGGGTCACAGGATACGCAGTATTTT. This translates into CASSQVAGSQDTQYF.

The chain employs TRBV6-2 or TRBV6-3 and TRBJ2-7; 7 bases match TRBD1. The CDR3 is made up of 15 amino acids. Germline V lookup: CDR1 MNHEY, CDR2 SVGEGT. With 7 bases clipped from V and 6 bases from J, the junction kept 15 bases outside the gene matches. DNA for the CDR3: TGTGCCAGCAACCCGGGACAGCCACTAGAGCGCGAGCAGTACTTC. The encoded protein is CASNPGQPLEREQYF.

The chain has TRBV19 and TRBJ1-4; tentative D call: TRBD1 (6 bases). Germline lookup yields CDR1 LNHDA and CDR2 SQIVND (reference sequence). The CDR3 spans 15 residues. Trimming left V 10 bases short and J 11 bases short, with 26 bases between. The CDR3 region is CATQTQTGLGGKLFF. The CDR3 nucleotides are TGTGCCACCCAAACACAGACAGGACTCGGCGGGAAACTGTTTTTT.

The chain has TRBV7-9 and TRBJ1-5, with unresolved D. With 4 bases removed from V and 6 bases from J, the gap between germline ends came to 16 bases. Germline loops: CDR1 SEHNR, CDR2 FQNEAQ (reference sequence). CDR3 length equals 15 residues. CDR3 in DNA: TGTGCCAGCAGCTCGGGCGGCGGGGATGGTCAGCCCCAGCATTTT. Translating gives CASSSGGGDGQPQHF.

CDR3 sequence (DNA): TGTGCCTGGGGACAGGGGGAAACTGAAGCTTTCTTT. Protein product: CAWGQGETEAFF. This chain links TRBV30 with TRBJ1-1; 10 bases are a match to TRBD1. The J segment lost 5 bases and the V segment lost 5 bases, leaving 2 bases of the junction unmatched. The germline CDR1 and CDR2 sequences are GTSNPN and SVGIG (reference sequence). This CDR3 region has 12 residues.

The chain is built from TRBV3-1 (or the pseudogene TRBV3-2) and TRBJ2-6; tentatively, D is TRBD1 (5 bases). V was shortened by 5 bases and J by 1 base, with 9 bases between the two germline ends. CDR1 and CDR2 from the germline V gene are LGHDT and YNNKEL (reference sequence). The CDR3 runs to 15 residues. This CDR3 reads CASSNRISGANVLTF. The CDR3 DNA sequence: TGTGCCAGCAGCAACAGGATATCTGGGGCCAACGTCCTGACTTTC.

The rearrangement joins TRBV18 to TRBJ1-2; 11 nucleotides agree with TRBD1. The CDR3 contains 16 residues. The V gene end was trimmed by 2 bases and the J gene end by 8 bases; junction bases not matched to a gene: 10. CDR1 is KGHSH, CDR2 LQKENI, per germline. The chain's CDR3 is CASSPTGTGGSRGYTF. The CDR3 coding sequence is TGTGCCAGCTCACCAACCGGGACAGGGGGTTCCCGAGGCTACACCTTC. The complete variable domain, with remaining parts taken from reference TRBV18 and TRBJ1-2, reads NAGVMQNPRHLVRRRGQEARLRCSPMKGHSHVYWYRQLPEEGLKFMVYLQKENIIDESGMPKERFSAEFPKEGPSILRIQQVVRGDSAAYFCASSPTGTGGSRGYTFGSGTRLTVV.

The chain has TRBV5-1 and TRBJ2-7; D call uncertain. Per germline, CDR1 SGHRS and CDR2 YFSETQ. The CDR3 consists of 13 residues. V lost 0 bases to trimming and J lost 3 bases, with 7 bases between them. The CDR3 protein is CASSLGYNYEQYF. The DNA for the CDR3 is TGCGCCAGCAGCTTGGGCTATAACTACGAGCAGTACTTC.

V is TRBV6-5 and J is TRBJ1-2; D is unclear. The CDR3 totals 12 residues. V lost 6 bases to trimming and J lost 2 bases, with 7 bases between them. Per the germline V gene, CDR1 is MNHEY and CDR2 is SVGAGI. In DNA form, the CDR3 reads TGTGCCAGCAGGGCGGGGAACTATGGCTACACCTTC. Translating it yields CASRAGNYGYTF.

This clone was detected only a few times. J is TRBJ1-2 and V is TRBV5-1; no clear D gene. The CDR3 is made up of 12 amino acids. V was clipped by 4 bases and J by 6 bases, with 10 bases between them. Germline V gives CDR1 SGHRS, CDR2 YFSETQ. CDR3 sequence: CASSKTLDGYTF. CDR3 coding DNA: TGCGCCAGCAGCAAAACATTGGATGGCTACACCTTC.

This clone was detected a few times. The chain combines TRBV7-3 with TRBJ2-7; 7 bases map to TRBD2. Losses at the gene ends were 0 bases for V and 4 bases for J; bases not matched to a gene: 15. CDR3 length: 18 amino acids. Germline V CDR1 and CDR2: SGHTA, FQGTGA. The CDR3 here is CASSLTARGGGAGYEQYF. In DNA form, the CDR3 reads TGTGCCAGCAGCTTAACAGCCCGCGGGGGAGGGGCGGGTTACGAGCAGTACTTC.

V gene TRBV5-1 combines with J gene TRBJ2-7, with D maybe TRBD2 (6 bases). CDR3 length: 14 amino acids. CDR1 and CDR2 from the germline V gene are SGHRS and YFSETQ. Trimming pared 0 bases from V and 7 bases from J, leaving 14 bases between. The CDR3 loop reads CASSLGGLAGEQYF. CDR3 DNA sequence: TGCGCCAGCAGCTTGGGGGGCCTGGCGGGGGAGCAGTACTTC.

V gene TRBV2 combines with J gene TRBJ2-7, with 9 bases identical to TRBD1. Germline V gene sequence: CDR1 SNHLY, CDR2 FYNNEI. V lost 4 bases, J lost 3 bases, and 1 base stayed unmatched. The CDR3 covers 13 residues. The chain's CDR3 is CASSVGQGYEQYF. The CDR3 DNA follows: TGTGCCAGCAGTGTGGGACAGGGCTACGAGCAGTACTTC.

This chain connects TRBV3-1 (or the pseudogene TRBV3-2) to TRBJ2-2; TRBD1 might be the D (5 bases). There are 14 residues in the CDR3. Germline CDR1 is LGHDT and CDR2 is YNNKEL (reference sequence). With 5 bases removed from V and 1 base from J, the gap between germline ends came to 8 bases. CDR3 residues: CASSSDRNTGELFF. As DNA, the CDR3 is TGTGCCAGCAGCTCCGACAGGAACACCGGGGAGCTGTTTTTT.

The chain's CDR3 is CASSRDRGPGNTIYF. Here the CDR3 DNA reads TGTGCCAGCAGCCGTGACAGGGGGCCAGGAAACACCATATATTTT. The gene calls are TRBV9 and TRBJ1-3; 10 bases map to TRBD1. V lost 4 bases to trimming and J lost 4 bases; unmatched junction nucleotides: 5. This CDR3 has 15 residues. Germline CDR1 reads SGDLS; CDR2 reads YYNGEE.

V and J are TRBV5-6 and TRBJ1-1, with D unresolved. Trimming took off 4 bases at V and 4 bases at J, with 8 bases between the two ends. The germline V gene encodes CDR1 SGHDT and CDR2 YYEEEE. CDR3 length: 12 residues. CDR3 coding DNA: TGTGCCAGCAGCCGGGTGCGCACTGAAGCTTTCTTT. It translates to CASSRVRTEAFF.

J is TRBJ1-2 and V is TRBV14; 9 nucleotides align to TRBD1. V trimming: 4 bases; J trimming: 8 bases; junction bases outside the gene matches: 8. The CDR3 has 14 residues. CDR1 and CDR2 from the germline V gene are SGHDN and FVKESK. CDR3 bases: TGTGCCAGCAGCCGAAACAGGGGGCTGGGAGGCTACACCTTC. Translated, it gives CASSRNRGLGGYTF. The entire variable domain, with the rest obtained from reference TRBV14 and TRBJ1-2, is as follows: EAGVTQFPSHSVIEKGQTVTLRCDPISGHDNLYWYRRVMGKEIKFLLHFVKESKQDESGMPNNRFLAERTGGTYSTLKVQPAELEDSGVYFCASSRNRGLGGYTFGSGTRLTVV.

The chain combines TRBV18 with TRBJ1-5; D gene ambiguous. The V gene lost 3 bases and the J gene lost 5 bases, with 8 bases spanning the gap. Germline CDR1 and CDR2: KGHSH and LQKENI. The CDR3 runs to 13 residues. The CDR3, as DNA: TGTGCCAGCTCACCTATGTCCGATCAGCCCCAGCATTTT. Translation: CASSPMSDQPQHF.

The rearrangement links TRBV7-9 to TRBJ1-1; 7 positions match TRBD1. This CDR3 has 14 residues. Trimming took 2 bases from V and 4 from J; bases not matched to a gene: 4. Germline V CDR1 and CDR2: SEHNR, FQNEAQ (reference sequence). In DNA, the CDR3 is TGTGCCAGCAGCTTAACAGGGGCCAGCACTGAAGCTTTCTTT. Residues: CASSLTGASTEAFF.

This clone was picked up a small number of times. V is TRBV27 and J is TRBJ1-2, with D perhaps matching TRBD1 (6 bases). Trimming took 5 bases from V and 4 from J, leaving 17 bases between them. The CDR3 covers 15 residues. Germline loops: CDR1 MNHEY, CDR2 SMNVEV (reference sequence). This CDR3 is CASSTTDTGFYGYTF. The CDR3 region has the DNA TGTGCCAGCAGTACAACCGATACAGGGTTCTATGGCTACACCTTC.

The genes are TRBV11-2 and TRBJ2-1, with 7 bases fitting TRBD2. In germline, CDR1 is SGHAT, CDR2 FQNNGV. The CDR3 runs 15 residues. The J segment lost 4 bases and the V segment lost 4 bases, leaving 7 bases of the junction unmatched. The CDR3 reads CASSSKLASYNEQFF. In DNA form, the CDR3 reads TGTGCCAGCAGCTCCAAACTAGCGTCGTACAATGAGCAGTTCTTC. Variable domain in full (rest from reference TRBV11-2 and TRBJ2-1): EAGVAQSPRYKIIEKRQSVAFWCNPISGHATLYWYQQILGQGPKLLIQFQNNGVVDDSQLPKDRFSAERLKGVDSTLKIQPAKLEDSAVYLCASSSKLASYNEQFFGPGTRLTVL.

The rearrangement uses TRBV5-1 and TRBJ2-3, with a possible D match to TRBD1 (5 bases). With 0 bases removed from V and 0 bases from J, the gap between germline ends came to 11 bases. The CDR3 has 16 amino acids. The germline V gene encodes CDR1 SGHRS and CDR2 YFSETQ. The CDR3 nucleotides read TGCGCCAGCAGCTTGGATCAGGGTGCTAGCACAGATACGCAGTATTTT. Its protein is CASSLDQGASTDTQYF.

V usage is TRBV6-5 and J usage is TRBJ2-5; 10 bases agree with TRBD2. Per germline, CDR1 MNHEY and CDR2 SVGAGI. The ends lost 7 bases at V and 1 base at J; junction bases unmatched: 6. The CDR3 has 15 residues. CDR3 bases: TGTGCCAGCAAGACTAGCGGGCCTATCCAAGAGACCCAGTACTTC. This translates into CASKTSGPIQETQYF.